A selection of T cell receptor beta chains follows, all from one sample in a study of blood T cell repertoires in COVID-19. The protocol was immunoSEQ multiplex PCR, while the TCRdb copy is restricted to in-frame clones and leaves out a portion. The data contain over 250,000 clones, 89% of them seen just once; the ten biggest clones take up approximately 13%. Sequencing used peripheral blood. All receptors come from a woman aged 55 to 70 with acute or convalescent COVID-19. CDR3s include the opening cysteine and the closing phenylalanine or tryptophan. Where a row states a size, it is once, few, many or the class of an expanded clone; other rows omit it.

v_call,clone_size,j_call,cdr3_aa
TRBV4-1,NA,TRBJ2-7,CASSPSGGQLTGEQYF
TRBV6-2/TRBV6-3,NA,TRBJ2-5,CASSYSRVEPYEETQYF
TRBV24-1,NA,TRBJ1-2,CATSPPPGQGSSKYYGYTF
TRBV5-1,NA,TRBJ1-1,CASSPAGDTEAFF
TRBV7-2,once,TRBJ1-2,CASSPSRARENYGYTF
TRBV7-2,NA,TRBJ1-2,CASSLASQDGYTF
TRBV28,NA,TRBJ1-5,CASSAIRDHQPQHF
TRBV6-2/TRBV6-3,NA,TRBJ2-5,CASSYSTLRETQYF
TRBV6-5,NA,TRBJ1-2,CASSYSGQGIDGYTF
TRBV28,once,TRBJ1-5,CASSFFPVANQPQHF
TRBV7-2,NA,TRBJ2-7,CASREDTALYEQYF